This record concerns one T cell receptor beta chain sequence. This sample was taken from a study of T cell changes during pregnancy in multiple sclerosis. The CDR3 totals 15 residues. Germline-derived CDR1 and CDR2 are SGDLS and YYNGEE. Deletions cut 3 bases from V and 1 base from J, with 12 bases between. The table came from immunoSEQ multiplex PCR; TCRdb's copy has only in-frame clones and leaves some out. This sample yields some 38,000 clones, of which about 91% are seen a single time; over 0.4% belongs to the top ten. Sample: CD4+ T cells from peripheral blood mononuclear cells, taken in the third trimester of pregnancy. The chain uses TRBV9 and TRBJ2-3; no definite D call. This receptor was taken from a female donor in good health, enrolled as a control in a pregnancy study. The CDR3 nucleotides are TGTGCCAGCAGCGCCTCCGTCGGAGGCACAGATACGCAGTATTTT. Translated, it gives CASSASVGGTDTQYF.